A single sample gave rise to the 16 T cell receptor beta chains below, sequenced in a study of T cell responses to AZD1222 COVID-19 vaccine. Sequenced by immunoSEQ multiplex PCR; TCRdb stores in-frame clones only, minus some. Of over 130,000 clones listed, roughly 92% are singletons. The sample in question was peripheral blood, obtained 28 days after the second AZD1222 dose. These receptors came from an adult who received the AZD1222 COVID-19 vaccine.

A single count supports this clone. The chain has TRBV2 and TRBJ2-2; possibly TRBD2 for D (7 bases). The length of the CDR3 is 15 residues. The V end lost 7 bases, the J end lost 6 bases, and 18 bases lay between the germline ends. Germline CDR1 reads SNHLY; CDR2 reads FYNNEI. The CDR3 nucleotides read TGTGCCAGCACCGAGGGGGGGAATCGCGCCGGGGAGCTGTTTTTT. This translates into CASTEGGNRAGELFF.

The rearrangement joins TRBV2 to TRBJ1-1; D is ambiguous. Trimming removed 9 bases at V and 0 bases at J, with 8 bases between. Germline V gene data show CDR1 as SNHLY and CDR2 as FYNNEI. The CDR3 loop spans 12 amino acids. CDR3 protein: CASFVMNTEAFF. DNA for the CDR3: TGTGCCAGTTTCGTTATGAACACTGAAGCTTTCTTT.

The rearrangement uses TRBV7-9 and TRBJ1-2; 7 bases map to TRBD1. J gave up 5 bases and V 3 bases, and 6 bases lay outside the gene matches. This CDR3 region has 14 residues. From germline, CDR1 is SEHNR and CDR2 FQNEAQ (reference sequence). The CDR3 sequence: CASSFSGTAYGYTF. CDR3 nucleotide sequence: TGTGCCAGCAGCTTCTCCGGGACAGCATATGGCTACACCTTC.

This clone occurred once. The genes are TRBV5-1 and TRBJ2-5, with TRBD1 matching over 7 bases. CDR1 and CDR2 from the germline V gene are SGHRS and YFSETQ. V lost 4 bases to trimming and J lost 4 bases; unmatched junction nucleotides: 4. This CDR3 contains 13 residues. The CDR3 nucleotides are TGCGCCAGCAGCAGGGACAGTGGAGAGACCCAGTACTTC. Translation gives CASSRDSGETQYF.

The chain is built from TRBV7-2 and TRBJ1-2; D ambiguous. The CDR3 runs 16 residues. The germline V gene encodes CDR1 SGHTA and CDR2 FQGNSA. V lost 5 bases to trimming and J lost 0 bases, with 16 bases between them. CDR3 nucleotides: TGTGCCAGCAGCCCCTTTGGGCACAGAACTAACTATGGCTACACCTTC. Translating gives CASSPFGHRTNYGYTF.

This rearrangement joins TRBV19 to TRBJ1-5; D remains unclear. CDR1 is LNHDA, CDR2 SQIVND, per germline (reference sequence). V was clipped by 5 bases and J by 1 base, with 12 bases between them. The CDR3 spans 15 residues. The CDR3 loop is CASSGGSGSNQPQHF. CDR3 nucleotide sequence: TGTGCCAGTAGTGGCGGGTCCGGGAGCAATCAGCCCCAGCATTTT.

The rearrangement links TRBV27 to TRBJ1-1; D unresolved. The germline CDR1 and CDR2 sequences are MNHEY and SMNVEV (reference sequence). Trimming took off 2 bases at V and 5 bases at J, with 12 bases between the two ends. CDR3 length: 14 amino acids. The CDR3 here is CASSLLPPATEAFF. For the CDR3, the DNA is TGTGCCAGCAGTTTACTTCCCCCCGCAACTGAAGCTTTCTTT.

A single count supports this clone. The chain couples TRBV12-5 to TRBJ2-1; TRBD1 agrees at 7 bases. The CDR3 is 17 residues long. V was pared by 5 bases and J by 3 bases, with 13 bases of the junction left unmatched. CDR1 LGHNT and CDR2 FRNRAP come from the germline V gene. CDR3 loop: CASGLDRATPDYNEQFF. CDR3 DNA: TGTGCTAGTGGTCTCGACAGGGCTACCCCCGACTACAATGAGCAGTTCTTC.

This chain uses TRBV6-5 with TRBJ2-3, with D possibly being TRBD2 (7 bases). Germline V gene sequence: CDR1 MNHEY, CDR2 SVGAGI. The CDR3 consists of 14 residues. V shed 2 bases and J shed 5 bases, with 11 bases lying between them. The CDR3 sequence: CASSYGGALDTQYF. CDR3 DNA sequence: TGTGCCAGCAGTTACGGGGGGGCCTTAGATACGCAGTATTTT.

The genes are TRBV27 and TRBJ2-5, with TRBD1 matching 8 bases. The CDR3 consists of 15 residues. Germline values: CDR1 MNHEY, CDR2 SMNVEV (reference sequence). The J segment lost 4 bases and the V segment lost 6 bases, leaving 10 bases of the junction unmatched. The CDR3 reads CASRLRRDRLETQYF. CDR3 nucleotide sequence: TGTGCCAGCAGGTTAAGGCGGGACAGGTTAGAGACCCAGTACTTC.

Here the CDR3 DNA reads TGTGCCAGCAGCCGTCTTCCGGGGGAGCAGTTCTTC. Residues: CASSRLPGEQFF. The genes are TRBV6-5 and TRBJ2-1; perhaps TRBD2 as D (5 bases). Germline CDR1 reads MNHEY; CDR2 reads SVGAGI. V was pared by 6 bases and J by 10 bases, with 13 bases between. The CDR3 has 12 amino acids.

This rearrangement joins TRBV19 to TRBJ1-1; a possible D gene is TRBD1 (6 bases). V was trimmed by 4 bases and J by 2 bases, leaving 11 bases between them. Per the germline V gene, CDR1 is LNHDA and CDR2 is SQIVND (reference sequence). The CDR3 has 14 residues. CDR3 sequence: CASSSYRVNTEAFF. CDR3 coding DNA: TGTGCCAGTAGTAGCTACAGGGTTAACACTGAAGCTTTCTTT.

For the CDR3, the DNA is TGTGCCAGCAGCTTAGCTACCGTCCCTAGCTACGAGCAGTACTTC. Amino acid sequence: CASSLATVPSYEQYF. The V and J genes are TRBV11-2 and TRBJ2-7; D uncertain. The V gene's germline CDR1 is SGHAT and CDR2 FQNNGV. This CDR3 is built from 15 residues. Trimming took off 1 base at V and 3 bases at J, with 13 bases between the two ends.

This clone occurred once. The gene calls are TRBV5-1 and TRBJ2-7; TRBD2 might be the D (6 bases). This CDR3 is 15 amino acids long. The germline V gene has CDR1 SGHRS and CDR2 YFSETQ. V lost 1 base, J lost 5 bases, and 16 bases lay in between. CDR3 nucleotides: TGCGCCAGCAGCTTGATCCCGGTTCGGGAGAACGAGCAGTACTTC. Its translation: CASSLIPVRENEQYF.

V and J are TRBV2 and TRBJ1-6; TRBD1 matches 10 bases. V lost 6 bases to trimming and J lost 8 bases; unmatched junction nucleotides: 4. CDR3 length equals 14 residues. Germline loops: CDR1 SNHLY, CDR2 FYNNEI. This chain's CDR3 is CASRDRGVYSPLHF. DNA for the CDR3: TGTGCCAGCAGGGACAGGGGGGTATATTCACCCCTCCACTTT.

The chain links TRBV7-9 to TRBJ2-5, with 11 bases that match TRBD2. With V trimmed by 4 bases and J by 6 bases, 7 bases remained unmatched. The CDR3 extends over 15 amino acids. CDR1 SEHNR and CDR2 FQNEAQ come from the germline V gene (reference sequence). The CDR3 DNA is TGTGCCAGCAGCTCCGGGACTAGCGGATATAAGACCCAGTACTTC. Protein: CASSSGTSGYKTQYF.